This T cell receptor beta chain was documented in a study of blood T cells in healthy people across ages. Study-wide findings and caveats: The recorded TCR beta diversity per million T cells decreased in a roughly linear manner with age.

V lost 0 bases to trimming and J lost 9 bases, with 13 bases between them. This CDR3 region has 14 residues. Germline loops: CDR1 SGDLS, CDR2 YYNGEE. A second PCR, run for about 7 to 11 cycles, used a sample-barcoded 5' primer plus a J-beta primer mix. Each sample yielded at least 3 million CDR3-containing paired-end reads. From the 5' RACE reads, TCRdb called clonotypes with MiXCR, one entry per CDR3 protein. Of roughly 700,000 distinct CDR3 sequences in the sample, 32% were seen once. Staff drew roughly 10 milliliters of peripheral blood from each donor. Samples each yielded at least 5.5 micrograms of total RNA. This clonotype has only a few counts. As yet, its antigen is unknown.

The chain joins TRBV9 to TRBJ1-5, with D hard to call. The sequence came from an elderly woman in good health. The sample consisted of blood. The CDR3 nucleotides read TGTGCCAGCAGCGTAGGCAAGGTCTCGGGGCCCCAGCATTTT. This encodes CASSVGKVSGPQHF.